This T cell receptor (beta chain) comes out of a study of blood T cell repertoires in COVID-19. Study-level background: Some COVID-19 samples were acute and others convalescent; all came from the United States, Italy and Spain. From T cells, B-cell-depleted T cells, or PBMCs came the material, which was cDNA or gDNA.

TCRdb's copy holds only in-frame clones and misses some; the assay was immunoSEQ multiplex PCR. This table has under 400,000 clones, around 90% appearing once. The V end was cut by 2 bases, the J end by 4 bases, with 10 bases between. CDR3 length equals 15 residues. CDR1 and CDR2 (germline): SGHRS, YFSETQ. Seattle's enrolled individuals joined amid active infection and were then monitored longitudinally. About this clone itself: Other DNA sequences in this sample translate to the same CDR3.

The sample comprised peripheral blood. The origin of this receptor is a woman in her sixties or seventies with COVID-19, enrolled during active disease. The rearrangement links TRBV5-1 to TRBJ2-6; a possible D gene is TRBD2 (5 bases). The CDR3 sequence is CASSLLVAGANVLTF. In DNA, the CDR3 is TGCGCCAGCAGCTTACTAGTCGCCGGGGCCAACGTCCTGACTTTC.